This entry lists 4 T cell receptor beta chains sequenced from one sample in a study of cytomegalovirus exposure and HLA in healthy donors. PCR primers comprised 60 Vbeta and 13 Jbeta primers. Profiled with immunoSEQ multiplex PCR; TCRdb holds only in-frame clones, not every one. This table has fewer than 120,000 clones, around 85% appearing once. Sequencing was done on a sample of PBMCs. All receptors come from a man aged 35-49 years in good health and CMV-seronegative.

V gene TRBV7-8 combines with J gene TRBJ1-1; TRBD1 is a possible D gene (6 bases). The CDR3 consists of 15 residues. With 5 bases removed from V and 5 bases from J, the gap between germline ends came to 18 bases. In germline, CDR1 is SGHVS, CDR2 FQNEAQ. The chain's CDR3 is CASSRGGAGETEAFF. DNA for the CDR3: TGTGCCAGCAGCCGTGGGGGGGCTGGAGAGACTGAAGCTTTCTTT. Full variable domain (rest looked up from reference TRBV7-8 and TRBJ1-1): GAGVSQSPRYKVAKRGQDVALRCDPISGHVSLFWYQQALGQGPEFLTYFQNEAQLDKSGLPSDRFFAERPEGSVSTLKIQRTQQEDSAVYLCASSRGGAGETEAFFGQGTRLTVV.

This clone was seen once. The genes are TRBV19 and TRBJ2-2, with TRBD1 as a possible D gene (5 bases). Trimming removed 1 base at V and 6 bases at J, with 15 bases between. This CDR3 has 16 amino acids. Germline CDR1 and CDR2: LNHDA and SQIVND (reference sequence). The DNA for the CDR3 is TGTGCCAGTAGTATAGCCTGGGGCTCCAGGGCCGGGGAGCTGTTTTTT. This codes for CASSIAWGSRAGELFF.

The chain has TRBV5-6 and TRBJ1-1; D is undetermined. Trimming took 0 bases from V and 0 from J, leaving 3 bases between them. The germline gives CDR1 SGHDT, CDR2 YYEEEE. There are 13 residues in the CDR3. The CDR3 nucleotides are TGTGCCAGCAGCTTGGACTTGAACACTGAAGCTTTCTTT. It translates to CASSLDLNTEAFF.

This clone has a single count. The chain is built from TRBV5-4 and TRBJ2-5; tentatively, D is TRBD2 (6 bases). V lost 0 bases and J 5 bases, leaving 11 bases between the germline ends. CDR1 and CDR2 from the germline V gene are SGHNT and YYREEE (reference sequence). The CDR3 length is 14 residues. CDR3 DNA: TGTGCCAGCAGCTTGGATCCGGGGGTCGAGACCCAGTACTTC. Its protein product is CASSLDPGVETQYF.